Following are 16 T cell receptor beta chains from one sample sequenced in a study of radiotherapy plus CTLA-4 blockade in lung cancer. The method was immunoSEQ multiplex PCR; TCRdb's version includes in-frame clones alone and lacks a portion of them. The sample contains roughly 54,000 clones, under 85% of which appear only once. Sequencing was performed on peripheral blood, taken from a patient treated with radiotherapy plus ipilimumab. These receptor sequences come from a human donor with non-small cell lung cancer who had a partial response to radiotherapy plus ipilimumab.

This chain uses TRBV2 with TRBJ1-1; no firm D call. V was clipped by 6 bases and J by 0 bases, with 11 bases between them. The germline gives CDR1 SNHLY, CDR2 FYNNEI. CDR3 length: 14 residues. CDR3 DNA: TGTGCCAGCAGGCCCCCGGTGCTGAACACTGAAGCTTTCTTT. Translating it yields CASRPPVLNTEAFF. Looking up the rest from reference TRBV2 and TRBJ1-1 gives the full variable domain: EPEVTQTPSHQVTQMGQEVILRCVPISNHLYFYWYRQILGQKVEFLVSFYNNEISEKSEIFDDQFSVERPDGSNFTLKIRSTKLEDSAMYFCASRPPVLNTEAFFGQGTRLTVV.

This chain joins TRBV7-2 and TRBJ1-5, with a possible D match to TRBD1 (6 bases). Deletions cut 1 base from V and 0 bases from J, with 7 bases between. CDR3 size: 15 residues. Germline loops: CDR1 SGHTA, CDR2 FQGNSA. CDR3: CASSLGQVSNQPQHF. For the CDR3, the DNA is TGTGCCAGCAGCTTAGGACAGGTTAGCAATCAGCCCCAGCATTTT.

The chain combines TRBV19 with TRBJ1-1; weak D call: TRBD1 (6 bases). The CDR3 has 15 amino acids. Trimming took off 4 bases at V and 0 bases at J, with 12 bases between the two ends. Germline V gene sequence: CDR1 LNHDA, CDR2 SQIVND (reference sequence). In DNA form, the CDR3 reads TGTGCCAGTAGTAAGGACAGTCGGATGAACACTGAAGCTTTCTTT. Translation: CASSKDSRMNTEAFF.

V is TRBV5-6 and J is TRBJ2-5; 8 nucleotides match TRBD2. This CDR3 comprises 14 residues. V shed 0 bases and J 5 bases; nucleotides not matched to a gene: 3. Germline CDR1 and CDR2: SGHDT and YYEEEE. The CDR3 coding sequence is TGTGCCAGCAGCTTGGATGGCGGGGGGGAGACCCAGTACTTC. Amino acid sequence: CASSLDGGGETQYF.

The chain employs TRBV21-1 and TRBJ1-3; the DNA was not compared with TRBD1, the D call given in the table. TRBV21-1 is annotated as a pseudogene. This CDR3 comprises 18 residues. CDR3 amino acids: CASSQGGRGQKFRNTIYF. The CDR3 DNA reads as TGTGCCAGCAGCCAGGGGGGCAGGGGACAAAAGTTTAGAAACACCATATATTTT.

CDR3 DNA: TGTGCCAGCAGCTTCGTCCCTAGCGGGGGGGCTTTCGCAGATACGCAGTATTTT. Its protein product is CASSFVPSGGAFADTQYF. The V call is TRBV7-3, the J call TRBJ2-3; 12 nucleotides align to TRBD2. The germline V gene has CDR1 SGHTA and CDR2 FQGTGA. The CDR3 covers 18 residues. J was trimmed by 4 bases and V by 3 bases; bases with no gene match: 11.

The chain carries TRBV5-4 and TRBJ2-3; tentative D call: TRBD2 (8 bases). The CDR3 covers 16 residues. Germline loops: CDR1 SGHNT, CDR2 YYREEE (reference sequence). V was trimmed by 0 bases and J by 5 bases, leaving 16 bases between them. This CDR3 is CASSLEGAGGGDTQYF. CDR3 coding DNA: TGTGCCAGCAGCTTGGAGGGGGCGGGGGGTGGAGATACGCAGTATTTT.

The chain joins TRBV5-8 to TRBJ1-6; 7 bases match TRBD1. V gave up 4 bases and J gave up 9 bases; unmatched junction bases: 4. CDR3 length: 13 residues. The V gene's germline CDR1 is SGHTS and CDR2 YDEGEE. For the CDR3, the DNA is TGTGCCAGCAGCCGACAGGGAGGTTCACCCCTCCACTTT. Translating gives CASSRQGGSPLHF.

V is TRBV5-5 and J is TRBJ1-1; D is possibly TRBD1 (5 bases). The V gene's germline CDR1 is SGHKS and CDR2 YYEKEE (reference sequence). V was cut by 0 bases and J by 1 base, with 7 bases left in between. The CDR3 spans 14 residues. The CDR3 sequence is CASSLDTGNTEAFF. The CDR3 region has the DNA TGTGCCAGCAGCTTGGACACAGGGAACACTGAAGCTTTCTTT.

The rearrangement joins TRBV25-1 to TRBJ1-5; the D gene is possibly TRBD1 (5 bases). Between the trimmed V and J ends, which lost 1 base and 4 bases, there was a span of 14 bases. Germline CDR1 and CDR2: MGHDK and SYGVNS. This CDR3 comprises 16 residues. DNA for the CDR3: TGTGCCAGCAGTGAATCGGGTAAAGGGGCAAATCAGCCCCAGCATTTT. It specifies CASSESGKGANQPQHF.

This chain joins TRBV7-2 and TRBJ2-7; D call uncertain. CDR1 and CDR2 from the germline V gene are SGHTA and FQGNSA. This CDR3 region has 12 residues. V dropped 1 base and J dropped 3 bases, with 4 bases sitting between them. The CDR3 protein is CASSLGSYEQYF. CDR3 nucleotide sequence: TGTGCCAGCAGCTTAGGCAGCTACGAGCAGTACTTC.

This chain connects TRBV2 to TRBJ2-1; TRBD1 agrees at 10 bases. Germline trimming cut 6 bases from V and 3 bases from J; bases unmatched to any gene: 5. The length of the CDR3 is 15 residues. CDR1 and CDR2 (germline): SNHLY, FYNNEI. This CDR3 is CASSEDRGSYNEQFF. In DNA, the CDR3 is TGTGCCAGCAGCGAGGACAGGGGGAGCTACAATGAGCAGTTCTTC.

The chain has TRBV7-2 and TRBJ1-1; 8 bases line up with TRBD1. The CDR3 covers 14 residues. J was trimmed by 4 bases and V by 5 bases; bases with no gene match: 6. Per the germline V gene, CDR1 is SGHTA and CDR2 is FQGNSA. CDR3 nucleotide sequence: TGTGCCAGCAGCCTACCGACAGGGGCCACTGAAGCTTTCTTT. Amino acid sequence: CASSLPTGATEAFF.

The V gene is TRBV28, the J gene TRBJ1-6, with D perhaps matching TRBD1 (6 bases). The CDR3 consists of 14 residues. The germline gives CDR1 MDHEN, CDR2 SYDVKM. V was clipped by 6 bases and J by 7 bases, with 13 bases between them. The CDR3 DNA follows: TGTGCCAGCAGGGGGGCGCCGGAAAATTCACCCCTCCACTTT. This codes for CASRGAPENSPLHF.

This chain uses TRBV6-6 with TRBJ2-2; 12 nucleotides match TRBD2. CDR3 size: 16 residues. Germline V lookup: CDR1 MNHNY, CDR2 SVGAGI (reference sequence). V shed 6 bases and J 9 bases; nucleotides not matched to a gene: 11. CDR3: CASRPLAGGTERELFF. The CDR3 region has the DNA TGTGCCAGCAGACCCCTAGCGGGGGGGACCGAACGGGAGCTGTTTTTT.

The chain joins TRBV19 to TRBJ1-5; 8 bases map to TRBD1. V dropped 4 bases and J dropped 6; count of bases not matched to a gene: 8. The CDR3 length is 15 residues. Germline CDR1 and CDR2: LNHDA and SQIVND (reference sequence). The CDR3 spells CASSTRTGRAQPQHF. The CDR3 DNA follows: TGTGCCAGTAGTACCAGGACAGGGCGCGCTCAGCCCCAGCATTTT.